Many counts were recorded for the clone carrying this T cell receptor (beta chain). Its antigen is undetermined. Disease duration was under 3 months in the ophthalmopathy patients, who also had a Clinical Activity Score of at least 3 and a NOSPECS grade of at least 4. Cells are PBMCs isolated from roughly 9.2 ml of fresh blood. There were TCR beta CDR3 regions amplified from RNA transcripts. TCR CDR3 regions were first amplified by RT-PCR with HTBI primers. TCRdb re-called the multiplex PCR reads with MiXCR, one entry per CDR3 protein. The table has a few hundred thousand distinct CDR3 sequences, around 15% seen once; the top ten hold over 25%. These data belong to a study of T cells in Graves' hyperthyroidism and ophthalmopathy. Across the study: Peripheral blood collection took place at initial diagnosis, before any treatment.

Trimming took off 2 bases at V and 6 bases at J, with 15 bases between the two ends. The germline V gene encodes CDR1 SGHRS and CDR2 YFSETQ. The CDR3 is 15 residues long. Points from the study as a whole: Through a model of 13 V-J features, ophthalmopathy was separated from stable hyperthyroidism.

The sequenced material came from blood. The J gene is TRBJ2-4, the V gene TRBV5-1; unclear D gene. This sequence originates from a woman between 25 and 40 years old with Graves' ophthalmopathy. The CDR3: CASSFGRHGVNIQYF. CDR3 in DNA: TGCGCCAGCAGCTTCGGCCGGCACGGAGTAAACATTCAGTACTTC.